This T cell receptor beta chain was captured by sequencing in a study of T cells after yellow fever vaccination. Study at large: Where fractions had low cell numbers, libraries were prepared from them with the SMART-Seq v4 Ultra Low Input RNA kit.

TCRdb independently ran MiXCR on the 5' RACE reads; one entry per CDR3 protein. This table holds about 300,000 distinct CDR3 sequences, around 10% found once. To note about this clonotype: Its antigen remains unknown.

Study observations and caveats: The secondary response showed a weaker magnitude and a faster peak, day 5 versus 15. Contaminants from the bulk population, in the form of abundant clonotypes, could be found in FACS-sorted repertoires.

From germline, CDR1 is MNHNS and CDR2 SASEGT. CDR3 size: 14 residues. The V end lost 0 bases, the J end lost 6 bases, and 10 bases lay between the germline ends. This specimen consisted of CD4+ T cells sorted from PBMCs, obtained 5 days after the yellow fever booster vaccination. The source of this sequence is a man between 18 and 35 years old who received the YFV17D yellow fever vaccine. The chain combines TRBV6-1 with TRBJ2-3, with D tentatively TRBD1 or TRBD2 (5 bases each). The CDR3 nucleotides are TGTGCCAGCAGTGAAGCGCTAGGGGACGATACGCAGTATTTT. As protein: CASSEALGDDTQYF.